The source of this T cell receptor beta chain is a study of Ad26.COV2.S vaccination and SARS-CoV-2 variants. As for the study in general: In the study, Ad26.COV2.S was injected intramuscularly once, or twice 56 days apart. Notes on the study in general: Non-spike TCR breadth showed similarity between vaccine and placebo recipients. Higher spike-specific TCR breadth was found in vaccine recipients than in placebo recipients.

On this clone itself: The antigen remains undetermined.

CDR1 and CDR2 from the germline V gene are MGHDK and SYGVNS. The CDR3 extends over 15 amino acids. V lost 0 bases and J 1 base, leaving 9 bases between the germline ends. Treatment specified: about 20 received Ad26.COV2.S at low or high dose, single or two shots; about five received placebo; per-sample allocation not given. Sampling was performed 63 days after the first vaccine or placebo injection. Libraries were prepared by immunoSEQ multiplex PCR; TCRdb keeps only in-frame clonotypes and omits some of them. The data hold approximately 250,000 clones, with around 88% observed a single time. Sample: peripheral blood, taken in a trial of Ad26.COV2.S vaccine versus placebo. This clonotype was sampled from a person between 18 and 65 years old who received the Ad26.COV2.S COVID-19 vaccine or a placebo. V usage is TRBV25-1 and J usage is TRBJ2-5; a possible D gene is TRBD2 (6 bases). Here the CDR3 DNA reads TGTGCCAGCAGTGAATACGCGGGAAGCCAAGAGACCCAGTACTTC. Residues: CASSEYAGSQETQYF.